This T cell receptor (beta chain) was retrieved from a study of blood T cell repertoires in COVID-19. Study as a whole: Spain, Italy and the United States supplied samples that represented acute and convalescent COVID-19. The cDNA or gDNA used as material had been derived from T cells, B-cell-depleted T cells, or PBMCs.

As handled by the study authors: Reference gene primer amplification yielded estimated nucleated cell counts. Repertoires were generated with immunoSEQ multiplex PCR, while TCRdb's copy carries only in-frame clones and drops some. That table gives V, J and clone size, and the DNA gave D and trimming. The sample shows fewer than 350,000 clones, more than 80% of them seen only once. Trimming cost V 4 bases and J 3 bases; bases outside gene matches: 16. CDR1 LNHDA and CDR2 SQIVND come from the germline V gene (reference sequence). The CDR3 sequence is 20 residues long. Seattle cases were enrolled at active infection and followed longitudinally.

V gene TRBV19 combines with J gene TRBJ1-5, with 12 nucleotides matching TRBD1. The receptor comes from a woman aged 30 to 39 with COVID-19, enrolled during active disease. Sample: peripheral blood. The CDR3 DNA is TGTGCCAGTAGTAGCCGTCCCGGGACAGGGGGCTCTGTGGCCAATCAGCCCCAGCATTTT. It encodes CASSSRPGTGGSVANQPQHF.